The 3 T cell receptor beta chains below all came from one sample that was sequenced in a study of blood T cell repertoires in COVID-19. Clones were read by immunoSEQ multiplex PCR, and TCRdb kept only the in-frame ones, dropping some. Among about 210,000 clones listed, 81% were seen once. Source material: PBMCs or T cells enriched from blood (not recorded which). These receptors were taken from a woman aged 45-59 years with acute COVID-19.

The CDR3 DNA reads TGTGCCAGCAGTTATGGGACTAGCGGGGGTCTCGCAGATACGCAGTATTTT. This gives the protein CASSYGTSGGLADTQYF. The gene calls are TRBV6-2 or TRBV6-3 and TRBJ2-3; 14 bases match TRBD2. Germline lookup yields CDR1 MNHEY and CDR2 SVGEGT. The CDR3 is 17 residues long. The J segment lost 4 bases and the V segment lost 3 bases, leaving 6 bases of the junction unmatched.

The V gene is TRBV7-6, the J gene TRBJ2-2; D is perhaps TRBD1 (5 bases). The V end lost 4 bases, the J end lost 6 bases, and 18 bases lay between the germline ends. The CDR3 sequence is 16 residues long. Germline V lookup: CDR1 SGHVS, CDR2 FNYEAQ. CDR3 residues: CASSSSGIITPGELFF. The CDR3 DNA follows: TGTGCCAGCAGCTCATCAGGGATAATCACGCCCGGGGAGCTGTTTTTT.

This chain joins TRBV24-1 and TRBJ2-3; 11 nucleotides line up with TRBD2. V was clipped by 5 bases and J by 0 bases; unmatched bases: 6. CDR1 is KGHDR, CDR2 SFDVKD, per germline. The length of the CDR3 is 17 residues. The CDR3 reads CATSARPSGGSTDTQYF. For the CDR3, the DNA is TGTGCCACCAGTGCTAGGCCTAGCGGGGGGAGCACAGATACGCAGTATTTT.